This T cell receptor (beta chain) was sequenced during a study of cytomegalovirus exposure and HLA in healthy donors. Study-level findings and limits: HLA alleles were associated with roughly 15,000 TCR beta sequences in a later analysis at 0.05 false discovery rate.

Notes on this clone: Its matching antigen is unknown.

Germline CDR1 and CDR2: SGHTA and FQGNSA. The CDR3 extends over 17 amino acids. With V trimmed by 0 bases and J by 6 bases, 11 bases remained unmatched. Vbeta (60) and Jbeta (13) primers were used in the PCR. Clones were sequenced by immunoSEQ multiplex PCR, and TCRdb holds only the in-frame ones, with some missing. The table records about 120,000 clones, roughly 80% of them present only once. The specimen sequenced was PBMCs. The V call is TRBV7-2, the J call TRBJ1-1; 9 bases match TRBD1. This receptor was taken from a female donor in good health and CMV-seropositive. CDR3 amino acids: CASSLARLRGQGPEAFF. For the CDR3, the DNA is TGTGCCAGCAGCTTAGCGCGATTGCGGGGACAGGGCCCTGAAGCTTTCTTT.